Listed below are T cell receptor beta chains from one sample, sequenced in a study of blood T cell repertoires in COVID-19. Method: immunoSEQ multiplex PCR; TCRdb's copy keeps in-frame clones and lacks some. The sample shows about 180,000 clones, roughly 87% of them seen only once. The sequenced sample was PBMCs or T cells enriched from blood (not recorded which). These receptor sequences come from a human donor with acute COVID-19. The donor label of this sample is uncertain. CDR3s include the opening cysteine and the closing phenylalanine or tryptophan. Expanded clones are given a class, and other clones once, few, many or no size at all.

v_call	j_call	clone_size	cdr3_aa
TRBV27	TRBJ2-4	once	CASSPGQGKKNIQYF
TRBV27	TRBJ2-2	.	CASSFTGTGNTGELFF
TRBV30	TRBJ2-7	.	CAWSPGGHTYEQYF
TRBV6-5	TRBJ2-1	.	CASRQTKYNEQFF
TRBV7-9	TRBJ2-2	.	CASSLTQGAHGELFF
TRBV6-6	TRBJ1-2	.	CASSLRTGHNYGYTF
TRBV12-3/TRBV12-4	TRBJ2-7	.	CASSLGGRSEQYF
TRBV5-5	TRBJ2-3	.	CASSPGTSGDTDTQYF
TRBV29-1	TRBJ2-3	.	CSVEGQGSTDTQYF
TRBV27	TRBJ1-1	.	CASSLYLAVTGKLESTEAFF
TRBV28	TRBJ1-2	.	CASSPGPYGYTF
TRBV5-1	TRBJ2-7	.	CASSLVTGKKQYF
TRBV18	TRBJ1-6	.	CASSARQGERPLHF
TRBV7-8	TRBJ2-7	.	CASSLERGGEQYF
TRBV30	TRBJ1-2	.	CAWSPRVPGTDCYGYTF
TRBV6-6	TRBJ2-6	.	CASSPTPGSLAGANVLTF
TRBV4-1	TRBJ2-2	.	CASRPSGGNTGELFF
TRBV30	TRBJ1-5	.	CAWATGNDQPQHF
TRBV5-1	TRBJ1-2	.	CASSLVAGTGEGRDTF
TRBV30	TRBJ1-2	few	CAWSHRGRRETGQHTF
TRBV7-2	TRBJ1-6	.	CASSFFPGEDLPLHF
TRBV2	TRBJ1-4	.	CASSERPGGTNEKLFF
TRBV30	TRBJ1-3	.	CAWRGSTRHLSGNTIYF
TRBV19	TRBJ2-2	.	CASRVPGGGELFF
TRBV4-1	TRBJ1-4	.	CASSQTQTMEKLFF
TRBV2	TRBJ2-5	.	CASRVDLEGGETQYF
TRBV6-5	TRBJ1-2	.	CASSYQAGGNYGYTF
TRBV6-6	TRBJ1-2	.	CASSTGFEGYTF
TRBV5-8	TRBJ1-5	.	CASSGGGWDNQPQHF
TRBV5-1	TRBJ1-2	once	CASSLAQADGYTF
TRBV5-1	TRBJ1-2	.	CASSFEGEGNYGYTF
TRBV7-9	TRBJ1-2	.	CASSQLPFGCEENF